These 28 T cell receptor beta chains share one sample of origin, sequenced in a study of T cells in Graves' hyperthyroidism and ophthalmopathy. Researchers amplified the TCR beta CDR3 regions from RNA transcripts. An initial round of RT-PCR targeting the TCR CDR3 relied on the HTBI primer set. TCRdb reprocessed the multiplex PCR reads via MiXCR and lists one record per CDR3 protein. Of fewer than 900,000 distinct CDR3 sequences in the sample, around 20% are singletons; the top ten hold over 15%. The sequenced material came from blood. The source of these receptors is a woman between 50 and 59 years old with Graves' hyperthyroidism that later progressed to Graves' ophthalmopathy.

This clonotype was detected many times. The genes are TRBV3-1 and TRBJ2-7; no clear D gene. CDR3 length: 14 amino acids. Between the trimmed V and J ends, which lost 0 bases and 3 bases, there was a span of 9 bases. Germline V lookup: CDR1 LGHDT, CDR2 YNNKEL (reference sequence). The CDR3 region has the DNA TGTGCCAGCAGCCAAGATAAAGTAGGCTACGAGCAGTACTTC. It encodes CASSQDKVGYEQYF.

The sample holds many counts of this clonotype. The rearrangement uses TRBV2 and TRBJ2-2; D gene ambiguous. V lost 4 bases, J lost 2 bases, and 8 bases lay in between. Germline V gives CDR1 SNHLY, CDR2 FYNNEI. CDR3 length: 14 residues. The CDR3 region has the DNA TGTGCCAGCAGTGGGGTTAGCAACACCGGGGAGCTGTTTTTT. This codes for CASSGVSNTGELFF.

The chain carries TRBV5-1 and TRBJ2-3; 10 positions match TRBD2. V lost 4 bases, J lost 0 bases, and 5 bases stayed unmatched. The CDR3 is 16 amino acids. Germline loops: CDR1 SGHRS, CDR2 YFSETQ. The CDR3 bases are TGCGCCAGCAGCATCCGGACTAGCGGTAGCACAGATACGCAGTATTTT. This gives the protein CASSIRTSGSTDTQYF.

This clonotype was picked up many times. V usage is TRBV11-2 and J usage is TRBJ2-3; no reliable D call. The germline V gene encodes CDR1 SGHAT and CDR2 FQNNGV. There are 17 residues in the CDR3. Trimming stripped 0 bases from V and 2 bases from J, with 15 bases between. This CDR3 is CASSLDQMKLYTDTQYF. CDR3 nucleotide sequence: TGTGCCAGCAGCTTAGATCAGATGAAGCTTTACACAGATACGCAGTATTTT. The full variable domain, completed using reference TRBV11-2 and TRBJ2-3, is EAGVAQSPRYKIIEKRQSVAFWCNPISGHATLYWYQQILGQGPKLLIQFQNNGVVDDSQLPKDRFSAERLKGVDSTLKIQPAKLEDSAVYLCASSLDQMKLYTDTQYFGPGTRLTVL.

The table lists this clonotype with many counts. This chain uses TRBV30 with TRBJ2-7; D is unclear. From germline, CDR1 is GTSNPN and CDR2 SVGIG (reference sequence). V lost 2 bases and J lost 3, with 5 bases in between. The CDR3 consists of 11 residues. CDR3 sequence (DNA): TGTGCCTGGAGTACCCGCTACGAGCAGTACTTC. Encoded protein: CAWSTRYEQYF.

This chain links TRBV4-1 with TRBJ1-6; D ambiguous. This CDR3 spans 17 amino acids. The V end lost 0 bases, the J end lost 3 bases, and 12 bases lay between the germline ends. CDR1 is MGHRA and CDR2 is YSYEKL in the germline V gene. In nucleotides, the CDR3 is TGCGCCAGCAGCCAAGAACCCACAGCTGGCTATAATTCACCCCTCCACTTT. This sequence encodes CASSQEPTAGYNSPLHF.

This clonotype has at least ten counts. This chain joins TRBV27 and TRBJ2-3, with TRBD1 identical over 9 bases. CDR3 length equals 13 residues. Looked up from germline, CDR1 is MNHEY and CDR2 is SMNVEV (reference sequence). V trimming: 4 bases; J trimming: 10 bases; junction bases outside the gene matches: 6. DNA of the CDR3: TGTGCCAGCAGTTATGGGACAGGGAATGCGCAGTATTTT. This sequence encodes CASSYGTGNAQYF.

This chain joins TRBV12-3 or TRBV12-4 and TRBJ1-2; 10 bases are a match to TRBD1. V shed 5 bases, J shed 4 bases, and the junction held 19 bases outside the gene matches. This CDR3 is built from 19 residues. The CDR3 DNA is TGTGCCAGCAGTCCAACGACAGGGGGCATAAGGGCTGTTGGCTATGGCTACACCTTC. Translating it yields CASSPTTGGIRAVGYGYTF.

This clonotype was counted ten times or more. The chain carries TRBV3-1 and TRBJ1-6, with 7 positions matching TRBD1. The CDR3 covers 16 residues. V gave up 1 base and J gave up 14 bases; unmatched junction bases: 14. The germline gives CDR1 LGHDT, CDR2 YNNKEL (reference sequence). The CDR3 reads CASSQGGQGGKVTLHF. As DNA, the CDR3 is TGTGCCAGCAGCCAAGGAGGTCAGGGGGGGAAGGTTACCCTCCACTTT.

On this clonotype: A single base separates this from a much larger clone, so it may be a read error. V is TRBV3-1 and J is TRBJ2-3; D gene ambiguous. Germline V gene sequence: CDR1 LGHDT, CDR2 YNNKEL (reference sequence). The CDR3 contains 16 residues. Trimming removed 0 bases from V and 0 bases from J, with 10 bases in between. The CDR3 is CASSQDFDISTDTQYF. CDR3 nucleotides: TGTGCCAGCAGCCAAGATTTCGATATTAGCACAGATACGCAGTATTTT.

This clonotype was seen only a few times. The rearrangement joins TRBV20-1 to TRBJ2-7; 7 bases agree with TRBD2. The CDR3 has 13 residues. Germline V gene lookup returns CDR1 DFQATT and CDR2 SNEGSKA (reference sequence). Unmatched junction bases numbered 6, after V lost 4 bases and J lost 3 bases. The CDR3 here is CSATGGGYYEQYF. For the CDR3, the DNA is TGCAGTGCTACCGGCGGGGGATACTACGAGCAGTACTTC.

The DNA of the CDR3 is TGTGCCAGCAGTTACTCGATTAGGGGAACCTATAATTCACCCCTCCACTTT. It codes for CASSYSIRGTYNSPLHF. The chain uses TRBV6-5 and TRBJ1-6; D possibly corresponds to TRBD1 (5 bases). This CDR3 region has 17 residues. Germline lookup yields CDR1 MNHEY and CDR2 SVGAGI. V dropped 0 bases and J dropped 2 bases, with 11 bases sitting between them.

In this sample, this clonotype turned up many times. This chain links TRBV18 with TRBJ1-1; a possible D gene is TRBD1 (6 bases). The CDR3 covers 12 residues. Germline values: CDR1 KGHSH, CDR2 LQKENI. The V end lost 3 bases, the J end lost 12 bases, and 14 bases lay between the germline ends. The CDR3 DNA follows: TGTGCCAGCTCACCGCTAGAACAGGGAACTTTCTTT. Translated: CASSPLEQGTFF.

This clonotype was observed a few times. This may be a read error, as it is one base from a much larger clone. The V call is TRBV11-2, the J call TRBJ2-1; the D gene is possibly TRBD1 (5 bases). Germline V gene lookup returns CDR1 SGHAT and CDR2 FQNNGV. Trimming removed 11 bases from V and 0 bases from J, with 14 bases in between. The CDR3 is 14 amino acids. DNA of the CDR3: TGTGCCTGCACCCCGGACAACTCCTACAATGAGCAGTTCTTC. Translation gives CACTPDNSYNEQFF.

This clonotype turned up a few times. The gene calls are TRBV7-9 and TRBJ2-5; 9 positions match TRBD2. V was pared by 5 bases and J by 2 bases, with 12 bases of the junction left unmatched. CDR1 SEHNR and CDR2 FQNEAQ come from the germline V gene (reference sequence). This CDR3 is 17 amino acids long. The chain's CDR3 is CASSPGTSSVTQETQYF. The CDR3 DNA is TGTGCCAGCAGCCCCGGGACTAGCTCGGTGACGCAAGAGACCCAGTACTTC.

This clonotype has a handful of counts. The chain recombines TRBV6-1 with TRBJ1-1, with 8 bases identical to TRBD1. V lost 6 bases to trimming and J lost 5 bases; unmatched junction nucleotides: 11. This CDR3 region has 15 residues. The germline V gene encodes CDR1 MNHNS and CDR2 SASEGT. CDR3 coding DNA: TGTGCCAGCAGCCAAAACAGGGGGGGGACGACTGAAGCTTTCTTT. This translates into CASSQNRGGTTEAFF.

A few counts support this clonotype. The V gene is TRBV15, the J gene TRBJ1-5; D is unclear. Germline CDR1 is LNHNV and CDR2 is YYDKDF (reference sequence). This CDR3 region has 13 residues. V was cut by 3 bases and J by 5 bases, with 8 bases left in between. The CDR3 DNA reads TGTGCCACCAGCAGGGAATATGATCAGCCCCAGCATTTT. It codes for CATSREYDQPQHF.

This clonotype was detected a few times. The chain uses TRBV6-1 and TRBJ1-2; D is uncertain. The germline gives CDR1 MNHNS, CDR2 SASEGT. This CDR3 spans 12 amino acids. The CDR3 reads CVSWWFNYGYTF. CDR3 bases: TGTGTTTCGTGGTGGTTTAACTATGGCTACACCTTC.

The table lists this clonotype with a few counts. The chain carries TRBV5-1 and TRBJ2-3, with 12 bases matching TRBD1. Germline CDR1 reads SGHRS; CDR2 reads YFSETQ. V gave up 0 bases and J gave up 7 bases; unmatched junction bases: 9. The CDR3 loop spans 17 amino acids. This CDR3 is CASSLGLGQGATYTQYF. The CDR3 DNA reads TGCGCCAGCAGCTTGGGGCTGGGACAGGGGGCGACATATACGCAGTATTTT.

This clonotype has ten or more counts. The chain links TRBV12-3 or TRBV12-4 to TRBJ1-5; 7 bases line up with TRBD1. With 6 bases clipped from V and 0 bases from J, the junction kept 8 bases outside the gene matches. This CDR3 has 16 amino acids. For the CDR3, the DNA is TGTGCCAGCAGGAGAGACAGGGACTATAGCAATCAGCCCCAGCATTTT. It yields the protein CASRRDRDYSNQPQHF.

The gene calls are TRBV6-2 or TRBV6-3 and TRBJ1-1; D is uncertain. This CDR3 is built from 16 residues. CDR1 and CDR2 (germline): MNHEY, SVGEGT. Trimming shortened V by 5 bases and J by 1 base, and 17 bases separated the two germline ends. The DNA of the CDR3 is TGTGCCAGCAGTACCAGACTATGGGGAGAGAACACTGAAGCTTTCTTT. It yields the protein CASSTRLWGENTEAFF.

This clonotype appeared many times. The chain combines TRBV18 with TRBJ1-5; D is uncertain. Trimming left V 2 bases short and J 3 bases short, with 11 bases between. Germline V lookup: CDR1 KGHSH, CDR2 LQKENI. The CDR3 loop spans 15 amino acids. This chain's CDR3 is CASSPRGSDNQPQHF. The CDR3 coding sequence is TGTGCCAGCTCACCAAGAGGGTCAGACAATCAGCCCCAGCATTTT.

This clonotype was counted at least ten times. Written as DNA, the CDR3 is TGTGCCAGCAGTTTAAATCCAGGGCAGCCCCAGCATTTT. Its translation: CASSLNPGQPQHF. This sequence joins TRBV12-3 or TRBV12-4 and TRBJ1-5, with D possibly matching TRBD1 (5 bases). The CDR3 totals 13 residues. V lost 2 bases and J 7 bases, leaving 9 bases between the germline ends.

This clonotype was counted ten times or more. The chain employs TRBV7-8 and TRBJ1-2, with D possibly being TRBD1 (5 bases). Germline CDR1 reads SGHVS; CDR2 reads FQNEAQ. The CDR3 is 16 amino acids. The germline V and J ends were trimmed by 0 bases and 3 bases, with 14 bases remaining between them. The CDR3 sequence is CASSLAGPGQDYGYTF. DNA for the CDR3: TGTGCCAGCAGCTTAGCCGGGCCGGGGCAGGACTATGGCTACACCTTC.

This clonotype was counted at least ten times. J is TRBJ1-6 and V is TRBV7-9; D ambiguous. This CDR3 is 15 amino acids long. Germline assignment: CDR1 SEHNR and CDR2 FQNEAQ (reference sequence). V gave up 3 bases and J gave up 8 bases, with 14 bases separating them. CDR3 in DNA: TGTGCCAGCAGCTTGGGGAAGCGGGGTGATTCACCCCTCCACTTT. This encodes CASSLGKRGDSPLHF.

The rearrangement links TRBV15 to TRBJ1-5, with D unclear. CDR3 length equals 15 residues. V was clipped by 0 bases and J by 4 bases, with 10 bases between them. Germline values: CDR1 LNHNV, CDR2 YYDKDF (reference sequence). The CDR3 DNA follows: TGTGCCACCAGCAGAGATTGGTTTGCTAATCAGCCCCAGCATTTT. Its translation is CATSRDWFANQPQHF.

This clonotype was counted ten times or more. The chain carries TRBV18 and TRBJ1-1; D remains unclear. Germline V gene data show CDR1 as KGHSH and CDR2 as LQKENI. CDR3 length: 14 amino acids. Trimming took 4 bases from V and 2 from J, leaving 11 bases between them. In nucleotides, the CDR3 is TGTGCCAGCTCACGTGGACGGGGAAACACTGAAGCTTTCTTT. As protein: CASSRGRGNTEAFF. Combining the CDR3 with reference TRBV18 and TRBJ1-1 gives the whole variable domain NAGVMQNPRHLVRRRGQEARLRCSPMKGHSHVYWYRQLPEEGLKFMVYLQKENIIDESGMPKERFSAEFPKEGPSILRIQQVVRGDSAAYFCASSRGRGNTEAFFGQGTRLTVV.

V usage is TRBV7-9 and J usage is TRBJ1-3; D uncertain. The V end lost 1 base, the J end lost 2 bases, and 18 bases lay between the germline ends. Germline CDR1 is SEHNR and CDR2 is FQNEAQ (reference sequence). The CDR3 has 18 residues. In DNA, the CDR3 is TGTGCCAGCAGCTTAGTCCCAGATAGCTCTCCCGCTGGAAACACCATATATTTT. It translates to CASSLVPDSSPAGNTIYF.